This TCR beta chain originates from a study of blood T cell repertoires in COVID-19. On the study more broadly: Samples representing acute and convalescent COVID-19 were sourced from the United States, Italy and Spain. Sample material is recorded as cDNA or gDNA derived from T cells, B-cell-depleted T cells, or PBMCs.

Authors' methods: Researchers report that nucleated cell counts were estimated from reference gene primer amplification. Generated by immunoSEQ multiplex PCR, the TCRdb table keeps only in-frame clones and is missing some. That table furnishes V, J and clone size, whereas the DNA furnished D and trimming. The sample yields about 360,000 clones, around nine tenths seen once. The TCR originated in a human donor in a cohort sampled during active COVID-19. Specimen: peripheral blood.

The CDR3: CASSALLPGGTEAFF. CDR3 coding DNA: TGTGCCAGCAGCGCCTTACTACCAGGGGGCACTGAAGCTTTCTTT. The chain couples TRBV9 to TRBJ1-1; 7 bases map to TRBD1. The CDR3 runs 15 residues. V dropped 3 bases and J dropped 4; count of bases not matched to a gene: 9. CDR1 SGDLS and CDR2 YYNGEE come from the germline V gene.